This entry concerns a single TCR beta chain. Its antigen remains undetermined. No per-base quality is available; no much larger clone lies one base away. TCR beta CDR3 regions were sequenced from DNA using the immunoSEQ Assay. Concerning the study's data processing: T cell density was computed as TCR beta template counts normalized to usable DNA estimated by amplifying housekeeping genes. Using the preseqR package, richness was estimated by extrapolating to 120,000 templates for tissue samples and 400,000 templates for PBMC samples. Clonality was defined as one minus Pielou's evenness. To identify tissue-enriched TCRs, differential abundance testing was run on productive amino-acid clonotypes with a minimum total count of 5 and an alpha of 0.1. Repertoire overlap between compartments was quantified with the Jaccard Index and Morisita Overlap Index. TCR beta CDR3s were clustered by GLIPH together with public tetramer-defined viral CDR3s, and at least three viral sequences plus V-gene enrichment were required for viral motifs. The table was pulled from immuneACCESS by TCRdb, which kept in-frame rearrangements only. Such tables lose some clones; where checked, under half of the loss comes from unresolved V genes, and the rest has no known cause. For V, J and clone size, that table is used; D and trimming come from the DNA. The sample data list fewer than 20,000 clones, and approximately 90% of these were observed just once. Under 35% of the sample lies in the top ten.

At diagnosis, tumor, uninvolved tumor-adjacent lung and peripheral blood were collected and then preserved as a mix of FFPE and fresh-frozen material. For TCR repertoire profiling, blood samples were analyzed as peripheral blood mononuclear cells. V loses 6 bases of germline sequence and J loses 0 bases, and the interval between the two ends is 9 bases. The CDR3 runs 14 residues from the cysteine to the phenylalanine. The kept DNA is CDR3 alone, 42 bases in frame from the first base. Sequences MNHNS (CDR1) and SASEGT (CDR2) are obtained from the germline V gene. The sample originates from a study of T cells in localized non-small cell lung cancer (dated by TCRdb to 2019 to 2021). About the investigation overall: The study analyzed T cell repertoires of hundreds of early-stage NSCLC patients, comparing tumors and uninvolved tumor-adjacent lungs. The mean age of the NSCLC patients was just over 65 years, with approximately 130 men and approximately 100 women. The cohort was made up of around 250 treatment-naive NSCLC patients whose localized lung tumors had been resected.

On the study overall, not on this receptor specifically: The highest T cell clonality was observed in uninvolved tumor-adjacent lung, where clonality exceeded that of tumor, suggesting that antigenic responses were more focused in uninvolved tumor-adjacent lung. A median of about 55 of the top 100 tumor clones were detected in paired uninvolved adjacent lung, and around 30 of these tumor clones were also found among the top 100 clones of the paired uninvolved adjacent lung. Since the design was exploratory, TCR variables were selected using unadjusted p-values with no false-discovery rate correction. Higher blood T cell density associated with longer overall survival, while higher adjacent-lung clonality associated with shorter survival. Because multi-region tumor sequencing was not done, intratumor heterogeneity could not be ruled out.

The sample in question was peripheral blood, obtained before any cancer treatment. This receptor chain uses TRBV6-1 and TRBJ1-5; no D gene can be assigned with confidence. The TCR comes from a female donor aged 60 or older with stage III squamous cell lung carcinoma. The sequenced DNA is TGTGCCAGCAGCAGTGCATATAGCAATCAGCCCCAGCATTTT. This is translated as CASSSAYSNQPQHF.